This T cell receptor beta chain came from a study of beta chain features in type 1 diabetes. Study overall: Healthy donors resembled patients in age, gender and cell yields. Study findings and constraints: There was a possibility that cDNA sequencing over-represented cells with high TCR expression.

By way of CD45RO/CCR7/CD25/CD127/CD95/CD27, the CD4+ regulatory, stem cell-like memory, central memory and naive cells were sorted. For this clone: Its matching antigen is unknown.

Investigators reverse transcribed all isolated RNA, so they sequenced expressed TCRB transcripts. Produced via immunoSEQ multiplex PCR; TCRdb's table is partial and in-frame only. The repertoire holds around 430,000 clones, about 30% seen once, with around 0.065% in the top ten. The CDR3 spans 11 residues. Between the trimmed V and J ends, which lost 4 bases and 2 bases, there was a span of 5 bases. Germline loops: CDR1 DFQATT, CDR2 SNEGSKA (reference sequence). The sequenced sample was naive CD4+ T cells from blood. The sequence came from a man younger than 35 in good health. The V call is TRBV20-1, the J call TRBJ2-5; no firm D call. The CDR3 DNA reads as TGCAGTGCTACAGGTCAAGAGACCCAGTACTTC. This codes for CSATGQETQYF.